These 11 T cell receptor beta chains share one sample of origin, sequenced in a study of cytomegalovirus exposure and HLA in healthy donors (TCRdb year 2017). The method behind the library was the immunoSEQ multiplex PCR assay. For the multiplex PCR, a mixture combining 60 forward primers for TCR Vbeta segments and 13 reverse primers for TCR Jbeta segments was used. TCRdb's version of the immuneACCESS table is confined to in-frame rearrangements and falls short of the full clone set. An unresolved V gene accounts for under half of the shortfall where checked; the remainder is of unknown origin. The table for this sample lists about 120,000 clones; 81% of them were counted only once. 2.2% of the sample comes from the top ten. Sequenced material: PBMCs. The receptors shown here come from a woman aged 40 to 50 in good health and CMV-seronegative.

The chain combines TRBV5-4 with TRBJ2-7; 7 bases are a match to TRBD2. From germline, CDR1 is SGHNT and CDR2 YYREEE (reference sequence). V dropped 4 bases and J dropped 4; count of bases not matched to a gene: 11. This CDR3 is built from 15 residues. CDR3 coding DNA: TGTGCCAGCAGCCTGGGACGGGAGGTGGTTTACGAGCAGTACTTC. This sequence encodes CASSLGREVVYEQYF.

The genes are TRBV6-1 and TRBJ2-7; 7 nucleotides match TRBD2. Trimming removed 9 bases from V and 3 bases from J; junction bases left unmatched: 11. Looked up from germline, CDR1 is MNHNS and CDR2 is SASEGT. This CDR3 contains 14 residues. The CDR3 DNA follows: TGTGCCAGTGAGACCCGACTAGCACTCTACGAGCAGTACTTC. This sequence encodes CASETRLALYEQYF.

The chain joins TRBV18 to TRBJ2-5; 12 positions agree with TRBD1. Germline CDR1 reads KGHSH; CDR2 reads LQKENI. The length of the CDR3 is 17 residues. V dropped 1 base and J dropped 4; count of bases not matched to a gene: 7. The DNA for the CDR3 is TGTGCCAGCTCACCACGGGCGGGACAGGGGGCCGTAGAGACCCAGTACTTC. Translated, it gives CASSPRAGQGAVETQYF. The entire variable domain, with the rest obtained from reference TRBV18 and TRBJ2-5, is as follows: NAGVMQNPRHLVRRRGQEARLRCSPMKGHSHVYWYRQLPEEGLKFMVYLQKENIIDESGMPKERFSAEFPKEGPSILRIQQVVRGDSAAYFCASSPRAGQGAVETQYFGPGTRLLVL.

The J gene is TRBJ2-7, the V gene TRBV11-1; D unresolved. The CDR3 consists of 13 residues. V shed 2 bases and J shed 2 bases, with 7 bases lying between them. Germline V CDR1 and CDR2: SGHAT, FQDESV (reference sequence). Here the CDR3 reads CASSLHSTYEQYF. In DNA, the CDR3 is TGTGCCAGCAGCTTACACAGCACCTACGAGCAGTACTTC. Filled out from reference TRBV11-1 and TRBJ2-7, the complete variable domain reads EAEVAQSPRYKITEKSQAVAFWCDPISGHATLYWYRQILGQGPELLVQFQDESVVDDSQLPKDRFSAERLKGVDSTLKIQPAELGDSAMYLCASSLHSTYEQYFGPGTRLTVT.

The rearrangement uses TRBV5-1 and TRBJ2-7, with TRBD2 matching 15 bases. Per germline, CDR1 SGHRS and CDR2 YFSETQ. The CDR3 covers 15 residues. J lost 4 bases, V lost 4 bases, and 3 bases had no gene match. The DNA for the CDR3 is TGCGCCAGCAGCGCGGGGACTAGCGGGAGGTACGAGCAGTACTTC. This translates into CASSAGTSGRYEQYF.

The chain has TRBV5-8 and TRBJ1-2; 8 nucleotides agree with TRBD1. V gave up 4 bases and J gave up 5 bases; unmatched junction bases: 4. This CDR3 comprises 13 residues. Looked up from germline, CDR1 is SGHTS and CDR2 is YDEGEE. The CDR3 coding sequence is TGTGCCAGCAGCCTGGGACAGGATTATGGCTACACCTTC. Protein: CASSLGQDYGYTF. Looking up the rest from reference TRBV5-8 and TRBJ1-2 gives the full variable domain: EAGVTQSPTHLIKTRGQQATLRCSPISGHTSVYWYQQALGLGLQFLLWYDEGEERNRGNFPPRFSGRQFPNYSSELNVNALELEDSALYLCASSLGQDYGYTFGSGTRLTVV.

This sequence joins TRBV2 and TRBJ1-2, with a possible D match to TRBD1 (6 bases). CDR3 length: 13 amino acids. The germline gives CDR1 SNHLY, CDR2 FYNNEI. Between the trimmed V and J ends, which lost 5 bases and 6 bases, there was a span of 13 bases. CDR3 region: CASSLDSKNGYTF. CDR3 DNA sequence: TGTGCCAGCAGTCTGGACAGTAAAAATGGCTACACCTTC.

This chain joins TRBV7-8 and TRBJ2-3; 10 bases are shared with TRBD2. Germline CDR1 SGHVS, CDR2 FQNEAQ. With V trimmed by 6 bases and J by 6 bases, 9 bases remained unmatched. This CDR3 has 15 amino acids. The CDR3 sequence: CASSGLAGDRDTQYF. The CDR3 coding sequence is TGTGCCAGCAGTGGGCTAGCGGGGGATAGGGATACGCAGTATTTT. Full variable domain (outside the CDR3, taken from reference TRBV7-8 and TRBJ2-3): GAGVSQSPRYKVAKRGQDVALRCDPISGHVSLFWYQQALGQGPEFLTYFQNEAQLDKSGLPSDRFFAERPEGSVSTLKIQRTQQEDSAVYLCASSGLAGDRDTQYFGPGTRLTVL.

The chain recombines TRBV18 with TRBJ2-7; 10 bases fit TRBD2. The CDR3 contains 19 residues. The J segment lost 5 bases and the V segment lost 3 bases, leaving 19 bases of the junction unmatched. Germline V lookup: CDR1 KGHSH, CDR2 LQKENI. The CDR3 region is CASSPQTAKLAGVLHEQYF. In DNA form, the CDR3 reads TGTGCCAGCTCACCCCAGACAGCCAAGCTAGCGGGAGTCCTTCACGAGCAGTACTTC.

J is TRBJ1-6 and V is TRBV19; D not resolved. V dropped 0 bases and J dropped 7 bases, with 10 bases sitting between them. Per germline, CDR1 LNHDA and CDR2 SQIVND (reference sequence). The CDR3 has 15 amino acids. The CDR3 DNA is TGTGCCAGTAGTATAGAGACTGAAGTCAATTCACCCCTCCACTTT. This sequence encodes CASSIETEVNSPLHF. Combining the CDR3 with reference TRBV19 and TRBJ1-6 gives the whole variable domain DGGITQSPKYLFRKEGQNVTLSCEQNLNHDAMYWYRQDPGQGLRLIYYSQIVNDFQKGDIAEGYSVSREKKESFPLTVTSAQKNPTAFYLCASSIETEVNSPLHFGNGTRLTVT.

This sequence joins TRBV5-1 and TRBJ2-3; D perhaps matches TRBD2 (6 bases). The CDR3 sequence is 16 residues long. Germline loops: CDR1 SGHRS, CDR2 YFSETQ. V lost 0 bases and J 3 bases, leaving 14 bases between the germline ends. CDR3 nucleotide sequence: TGCGCCAGCAGCTTGGGCGGGGCCTCGGGGACAGATACGCAGTATTTT. It specifies CASSLGGASGTDTQYF.